This T cell receptor beta chain emerged from a study of identical twins (dated by TCRdb to about 2016). Regarding the complete study: To test whether fetal clonotypes persist, this study deep-sequenced TCR alpha and beta repertoires from monozygotic twins, from unrelated adults of various ages, and from cord blood. Replicate twin experiments were performed at different times using different library preparation protocols to rule out contamination. General findings and caveats noted by the study authors: Out-of-frame TCR alpha sharing in monozygotic twins was systematically underestimated by recombination models, whereas sharing between unrelated individuals was in agreement with the recombination models. A weaker excess of twin sharing was found in beta out-of-frame sequences because the signal-to-noise ratio was lowered by fewer shared sequences. Out-of-frame TCR alpha sequences shared between twins showed an excess of low generation-probability sequences compared with coincidental sharing between unrelated individuals. Invariant T cells such as MAIT and iNKT could partly confound zero-insertion analyses, though diverse VJ usage argued against this for most clonotypes. Because the same donors could not be followed over many years, the conclusions relied on cross-sectional statistical analysis. Fewer insertions were carried by abundant cord blood beta clonotypes; a weaker similar trend was observed in young adult naive repertoires, while no such trend was observed in memory repertoires.

This clonotype has a count of ten or more. Its target antigen remains unknown. One base away there is no much larger clone; base qualities are not given. Library creation used 5' RACE. This sample was sequenced with an Illumina HiSeq 2000. A universal primer binding site was introduced by template switching, and a unique molecular identifier was present in the final cDNA, enabling accurate counting of TCR cDNA molecules. First-strand cDNA for TCR alpha and beta chains was synthesized from specific primers in the conserved constant-segment region. To control for contamination, each cDNA library was double barcoded with a SMART-Mk sample barcode plus Illumina barcodes. TruSeq adapter sequences along with Illumina sample barcodes were introduced in two successive PCR steps. Sequencing of the TCR alpha and beta cDNA libraries was done on the Illumina HiSeq platform using custom primers. The authors' analysis ran thus. Raw reads were processed with MiGEC to extract unique molecular identifiers, and MiXCR was used to determine CDR3 positions. Recombination models were inferred per individual with the repgenHMM and IGoR tools using an EM algorithm. The tcR package in R was used for shared clonotype analysis, with sharing normalized by the product of cloneset sizes. To study raw recombination without the effects of thymic and clonal selection, out-of-frame nonproductive sequences were analyzed. TCRdb reran the public reads through fastp at Q25 and MiXCR, keeping productive beta chains. Rows merge per CDR3 protein into single entries with the most common DNA and genes. The V and J calls follow TCRdb's processing rather than the paper's. This sample has about 900,000 distinct CDR3 sequences in its table, and over 9% of those were observed once. About 1.5% of the sample rests with the top ten.

Every donor was a healthy Caucasian. The twin cohort consisted of three pairs of female monozygotic twins, all aged about 18 to 29 years. The RNA used for TCR libraries was isolated from peripheral blood mononuclear cells. V lost 4 bases and J lost 2 bases, and the count of bases not matched to a germline gene is 4. Taken from the germline V gene, the CDR1 and CDR2 loops are SGHRS and YFSETQ. From the cysteine through the phenylalanine, the CDR3 covers 15 amino acids. CDR3 DNA only is kept here, 45 bases in frame from base 1. These data were also filed under a second study, of yellow fever vaccine responses in identical twins. Drawing on the second study: The authors reported that the T cell response to vaccination in identical twins appeared partly convergent and partly personalized. In identical twins, the study followed T cell clones that responded to the vaccine with precision.

Input material: PBMCs. The sequence derives from a woman under 30 in good health. The chain links TRBV5-1 with TRBJ2-5; 11 central bases correspond to TRBD2. At the DNA level, the sequence is TGCGCCAGCAGCGGAGCTAGCGGGGGGCAAGAGACCCAGTACTTC. Its protein product is CASSGASGGQETQYF.